Given below is one TCR beta chain in context. Its recognized antigen is unknown. Base qualities are not recorded, but no much larger clone differs from it by a single base. In Seattle, one collaborating source enrolled patients while the infection was active and tracked those patients longitudinally over the course of disease. Collaborating institutions collected whole blood in K2EDTA tubes following their own protocols. Collaborator samples were shipped for TCRbeta analysis as frozen whole blood, isolated PBMCs, or DNA extracted from either sample type. This entry belongs to a study of blood T cell repertoires in COVID-19 (TCRdb year 2020). About the full investigation: Samples covering the acute and convalescent phases of COVID-19 were provided by collaborators in the United States, Italy and Spain. The material from the prospective study consisted of cDNA or gDNA derived from T cells, B-cell-depleted T cells, or PBMCs. Where available, HLA class I and class II types were taken from metadata supplied by the sample provider and were not determined by assay-based typing. Sample metadata almost always included a de-identified subject ID, COVID-19 status, age in years and sex. Samples were obtained from the ongoing ImmuneRACE study (first 160 participants) and from 950 to 1,500 subjects provided by 6 global collaborators. The dataset comprised deeply sampled blood TCRbeta repertoires from subjects exposed to, actively infected with, or recovered from COVID-19. The repertoires were made available in a free public database intended to serve as a resource for research on the immune response to SARS-CoV-2. The full study reports these points: Clinical and demographic metadata were provided uncurated, with the amount varying by source and participant.

Counted from cysteine to phenylalanine, this CDR3 has 16 amino acids. Here the CDR3 DNA is all that survives: 48 bases in frame from base 1. V is trimmed back by 0 bases and J by 4 bases, and the junction contains 5 bases that no gene match accounts for. Per the germline V gene, SGDLS is the CDR1 and YYNGEE is the CDR2. TCRbeta CDR3 regions were amplified from genomic DNA by means of the immunoSEQ Assay, a bias-controlled multiplex PCR. The source study handled its data this way. The number of nucleated cells in each sample was estimated from the amplification of reference gene primers within the assay. To quantify the absolute abundance of each unique TCRbeta CDR3 rearrangement, sequence reads were collapsed and filtered. For each sample, productive Simpson clonality was calculated as the square root of Simpson's diversity index across productive rearrangements. Imported from immuneACCESS, the table was reduced by TCRdb to in-frame sequences with V and J called. These copies leave out some clones; in studies compared against another copy, an unresolved V gene accounts for under half, and the cause of the remainder is not known. V, J and clone size are those of that table, while D and trimming were read from the DNA. The sample yields 84,000 or so clones; approximately 84% were counted once. The top ten clonotypes cover about 6% of the sample.

This sequence uses TRBV9 and TRBJ1-2, with 11 junctional bases fitting TRBD1. The TCR sequence derives from a man between 65 and 85 years old with COVID-19, enrolled during active disease. Material for sequencing was peripheral blood. The DNA sequence is TGTGCCAGCAGCGTAGATAGGACAGGGGGCGGCTATGGCTACACCTTC. This translates into CASSVDRTGGGYGYTF.